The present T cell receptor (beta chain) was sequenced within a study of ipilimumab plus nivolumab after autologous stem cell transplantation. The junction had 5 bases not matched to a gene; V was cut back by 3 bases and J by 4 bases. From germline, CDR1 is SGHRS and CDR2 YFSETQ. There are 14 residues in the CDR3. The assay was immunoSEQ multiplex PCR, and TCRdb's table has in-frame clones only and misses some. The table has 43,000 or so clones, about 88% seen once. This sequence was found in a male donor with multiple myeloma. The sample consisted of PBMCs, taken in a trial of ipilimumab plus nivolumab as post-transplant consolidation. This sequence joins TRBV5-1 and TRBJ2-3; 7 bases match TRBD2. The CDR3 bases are TGCGCCAGCAGCTCCCTAGCGGAGGCAGATACGCAGTATTTT. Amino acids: CASSSLAEADTQYF.